Presented here are 5 T cell receptor beta chains from one specimen sequenced in a study of CD8+ T cells in alopecia areata. Sequencing templates came from extracted RNA that was reverse transcribed into cDNA. Sequencing was performed with immunoSEQ multiplex PCR; in TCRdb, only in-frame clones are kept and a portion is missing. The data contain 150,000 to 200,000 clones, 55% to 75% of them singletons. Treatment specified: oral pan-JAK inhibitor, 5-10 mg twice daily. The starting material was CD4+ T cells sorted from blood, obtained at week 24, from a patient treated with tofacitinib. These TCRs come from a human donor with alopecia areata.

This clone appeared a few times. This rearrangement joins TRBV10-3 to TRBJ2-5, with unresolved D. This CDR3 has 11 residues. From germline, CDR1 is ENHRY and CDR2 SYGVKD. The germline V and J ends were trimmed by 3 bases and 5 bases, with 4 bases remaining between them. CDR3 bases: TGTGCCATCAGTGAACGGGAGACCCAGTACTTC. As protein: CAISERETQYF.

The chain is built from TRBV29-1 and TRBJ2-5, with TRBD2 matching over 8 bases. Germline V gives CDR1 SQVTM, CDR2 ANQGSEA. J was trimmed by 5 bases and V by 2 bases; bases with no gene match: 10. The CDR3 spans 15 residues. The CDR3 DNA follows: TGCAGCGTTGAACGTAGCGGGGTCCGCCGGGAGACCCAGTACTTC. As protein: CSVERSGVRRETQYF.

The gene calls are TRBV28 and TRBJ2-3, with TRBD2 identical over 9 bases. The CDR3 has 16 residues. Germline CDR1 is MDHEN and CDR2 is SYDVKM. The ends lost 7 bases at V and 0 bases at J; junction bases unmatched: 8. CDR3 DNA: TGTGCCAGCAATCGGTGGCGGGGGGGAAGCACAGATACGCAGTATTTT. Translation gives CASNRWRGGSTDTQYF. The full variable domain, its missing parts supplied by reference TRBV28 and TRBJ2-3, is DVKVTQSSRYLVKRTGEKVFLECVQDMDHENMFWYRQDPGLGLRLIYFSYDVKMKEKGDIPEGYSVSREKKERFSLILESASTNQTSMYLCASNRWRGGSTDTQYFGPGTRLTVL.

The genes are TRBV2 and TRBJ2-7; D unclear. Trimming removed 3 bases from V and 0 bases from J, with 6 bases in between. The V gene's germline CDR1 is SNHLY and CDR2 FYNNEI. This CDR3 spans 13 amino acids. CDR3 DNA: TGTGCCAGCAGTGACGGTAGCTCCTACGAGCAGTACTTC. Translated, it gives CASSDGSSYEQYF.

This clone was seen just once. The CDR3 spells CASTPGRQYGYTF. The CDR3 bases are TGTGCCAGCACCCCGGGACGCCAGTATGGCTACACCTTC. The chain employs TRBV7-9 and TRBJ1-2, with D perhaps matching TRBD1 (5 bases). The CDR3 has 13 residues. Germline loops: CDR1 SEHNR, CDR2 FQNEAQ (reference sequence). The V gene lost 7 bases and the J gene lost 5 bases, with 14 bases spanning the gap.